This TCR beta chain originates from a study of monozygotic twins with inflammatory bowel disease. Study-wide findings and caveats: Reduced clonotype sharing with other individuals was observed in IBD patients relative to healthy twins, especially with disease activity.

Amplification of TCRalpha and TCRbeta cDNA involved two nested PCRs that ran for 16 and 9 cycles. TCRdb reprocessed the 5' RACE reads; each CDR3 protein has one entry and no DNA is given. The table lists around 450,000 distinct CDR3 sequences, with about 2.2% in the top ten. On this clonotype itself: The antigen is unknown.

Total RNA isolation used whole blood (no T cell sorting was performed). Source material: blood. The receptor was derived from a human donor with ulcerative colitis or Crohn's disease, or a healthy co-twin of an affected twin (not recorded which).

CDR3: CASSAAVPGELFF. The rearrangement uses TRBV7-9 and TRBJ2-2. The CDR3 covers 13 residues. Germline V lookup: CDR1 SEHNR, CDR2 FQNEAQ (reference sequence).